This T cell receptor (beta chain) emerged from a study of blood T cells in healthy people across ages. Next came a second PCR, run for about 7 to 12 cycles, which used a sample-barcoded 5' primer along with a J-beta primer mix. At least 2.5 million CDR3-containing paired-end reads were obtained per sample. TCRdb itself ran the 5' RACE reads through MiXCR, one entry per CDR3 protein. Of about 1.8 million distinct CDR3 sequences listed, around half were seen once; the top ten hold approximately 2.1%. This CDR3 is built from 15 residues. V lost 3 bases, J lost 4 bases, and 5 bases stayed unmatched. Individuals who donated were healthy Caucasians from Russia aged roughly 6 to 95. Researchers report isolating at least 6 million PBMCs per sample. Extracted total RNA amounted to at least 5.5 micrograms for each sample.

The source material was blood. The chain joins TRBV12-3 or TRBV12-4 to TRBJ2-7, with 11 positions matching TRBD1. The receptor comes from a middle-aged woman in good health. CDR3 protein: CASSFRGQGGYEQYF. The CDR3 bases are TGTGCCAGCAGTTTTAGGGGACAGGGGGGTTACGAGCAGTACTTC.